The 7 T cell receptor beta chains given below trace back to one sample, sequenced in a study of CD8 T cells in ankylosing spondylitis. General observations from the study: The study identified a TCR beta motif of under ten highly homologous variants that appeared characteristic of ankylosing spondylitis blood.

TCRdb re-derived calls from the 5' RACE reads in MiXCR, one entry per CDR3 protein. This table holds about 510,000 distinct CDR3 sequences, approximately 5.3% found once. Their recognized antigens are unknown. Sequencing was done on a sample of blood, either unsorted or a sorted T cell fraction (not recorded which). The receptors shown here come from a male donor with ankylosing spondylitis.

V is TRBV20-1 and J is TRBJ2-7; 8 bases line up with TRBD2. This CDR3 region has 13 residues. CDR1 is DFQATT, CDR2 SNEGSKA, per germline (reference sequence). V dropped 6 bases and J dropped 2; count of bases not matched to a gene: 6. CDR3 sequence (DNA): TGCAGTGCAGCTTCCGGGAGGGCCTACGAGCAGTACTTC. It translates to CSAASGRAYEQYF.

Many counts were recorded for this clonotype. This chain connects TRBV7-2 to TRBJ1-5; D possibly corresponds to TRBD1 (5 bases). Germline CDR1 SGHTA, CDR2 FQGNSA. V was shortened by 2 bases and J by 7 bases, with 15 bases between the two germline ends. There are 15 residues in the CDR3. The CDR3 bases are TGTGCCAGCAGCTTATTGACAGATATGCCCCAGCCCCAGCATTTT. Amino acids: CASSLLTDMPQPQHF. Combining the CDR3 with reference TRBV7-2 and TRBJ1-5 gives the whole variable domain GAGVSQSPSNKVTEKGKDVELRCDPISGHTALYWYRQSLGQGLEFLIYFQGNSAPDKSGLPSDRFSAERTGGSVSTLTIQRTQQEDSAVYLCASSLLTDMPQPQHFGDGTRLSIL.

The sample holds many counts of this clonotype. The rearrangement uses TRBV20-1 and TRBJ2-7; 9 bases fit TRBD1. The CDR3 spans 14 residues. Germline-derived CDR1 and CDR2 are DFQATT and SNEGSKA (reference sequence). Germline trimming cut 7 bases from V and 6 bases from J; bases unmatched to any gene: 13. CDR3 in DNA: TGCAGTGTTAGTAAAGGGACAGGGCTTGGCGAGCAGTACTTC. Translation gives CSVSKGTGLGEQYF.

This clonotype was found many times. The V gene is TRBV29-1, the J gene TRBJ2-3; 9 nucleotides align to TRBD2. Germline CDR1 reads SQVTM; CDR2 reads ANQGSEA. With 3 bases clipped from V and 5 bases from J, the junction kept 9 bases outside the gene matches. CDR3 size: 15 residues. CDR3 sequence: CSVDASGAQGDTQYF. CDR3 in DNA: TGCAGCGTTGACGCTAGCGGGGCACAAGGAGATACGCAGTATTTT.

This clonotype appeared many times. The CDR3 protein is CASSYGSYSGNYEQYF. DNA for the CDR3: TGTGCCAGCAGTTACGGGTCCTATTCGGGGAACTACGAGCAGTACTTC. This rearrangement joins TRBV6-5 to TRBJ2-7, with D possibly TRBD2 on 5 matching bases. The germline gives CDR1 MNHEY, CDR2 SVGAGI. The CDR3 consists of 16 residues. The V end was cut by 2 bases, the J end by 3 bases, with 17 bases between.

This clonotype was recorded at least ten times. V and J are TRBV11-1 and TRBJ2-3, with 8 positions matching TRBD2. The CDR3 is 14 residues long. Germline lookup yields CDR1 SGHAT and CDR2 FQDESV (reference sequence). V lost 6 bases to trimming and J lost 6 bases; unmatched junction nucleotides: 8. CDR3 sequence: CASRRPGGEDTQYF. CDR3 in DNA: TGTGCCAGCAGGAGACCGGGGGGGGAGGATACGCAGTATTTT.

This clonotype appeared many times. J is TRBJ1-1 and V is TRBV13; D is uncertain. The CDR3 is made up of 14 amino acids. In germline, CDR1 is PRHDT, CDR2 FYEKMQ (reference sequence). Trimming removed 7 bases at V and 5 bases at J, with 17 bases between. Here the CDR3 reads CASTSPPVGTEAFF. The CDR3 DNA reads TGTGCCAGCACTTCACCCCCAGTTGGGACTGAAGCTTTCTTT.